The 3 T cell receptor beta chains given below trace back to one sample, sequenced in a study of cytomegalovirus exposure and HLA in healthy donors. With 60 Vbeta and 13 Jbeta primers, the PCR was carried out. This table comes from immunoSEQ multiplex PCR, and its TCRdb copy is limited to in-frame clones, with some not included. Altogether 110,000 to 150,000 clones are present, roughly 80% being singletons, with the ten largest covering more than 2.5%. Input material: PBMCs. These receptors were obtained from a man aged 35-49 years in good health and CMV-seronegative.

The J gene is TRBJ2-5, the V gene TRBV9; a possible D gene is TRBD2 (6 bases). Germline V CDR1 and CDR2: SGDLS, YYNGEE. This CDR3 spans 14 amino acids. V lost 7 bases, J lost 0 bases, and 13 bases lay in between. The CDR3 DNA is TGTGCCAGCTCGGAGGGGCTAAACCAAGAGACCCAGTACTTC. Translating it yields CASSEGLNQETQYF.

This clone was observed a few times. DNA of the CDR3: TGCGCCAGCAGCCAGGCGGACAGGGCCGAGGGGAATGAGCAGTTCTTC. Encoded protein: CASSQADRAEGNEQFF. The rearrangement uses TRBV4-1 and TRBJ2-1, with 8 bases matching TRBD1. Trimming cost V 3 bases and J 7 bases; bases outside gene matches: 11. CDR1 and CDR2 from the germline V gene are MGHRA and YSYEKL. The CDR3 totals 16 residues.

The chain is built from TRBV19 and TRBJ1-5; no reliable D call. Trimming shortened V by 10 bases and J by 4 bases, and 29 bases separated the two germline ends. The germline V gene has CDR1 LNHDA and CDR2 SQIVND (reference sequence). The CDR3 consists of 18 residues. The CDR3 DNA sequence: TGTGCCACTCAGAGAGGAGGGTTTGTTCTAGCGTCGAATCAGCCCCAGCATTTT. This codes for CATQRGGFVLASNQPQHF.